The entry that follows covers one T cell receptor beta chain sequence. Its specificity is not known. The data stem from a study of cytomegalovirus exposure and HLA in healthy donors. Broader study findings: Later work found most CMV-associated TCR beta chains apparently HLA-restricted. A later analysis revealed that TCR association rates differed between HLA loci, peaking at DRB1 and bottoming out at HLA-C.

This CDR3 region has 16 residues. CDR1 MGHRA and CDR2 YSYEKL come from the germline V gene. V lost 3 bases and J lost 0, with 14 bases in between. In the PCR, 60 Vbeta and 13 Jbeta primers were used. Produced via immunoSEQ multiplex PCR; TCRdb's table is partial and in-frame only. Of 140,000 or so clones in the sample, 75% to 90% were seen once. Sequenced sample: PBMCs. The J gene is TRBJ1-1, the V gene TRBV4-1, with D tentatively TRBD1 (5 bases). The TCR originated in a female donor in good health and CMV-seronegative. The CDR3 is CASSHQGVTMNTEAFF. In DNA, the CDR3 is TGCGCCAGCAGCCACCAAGGGGTTACCATGAACACTGAAGCTTTCTTT.